The 14 T cell receptor beta chains below all came from one sample that was sequenced in a study of T-cell memory formation after mild COVID-19. TCRdb ran MiXCR on the 5' RACE reads and lists one entry per CDR3 protein. The profile shows under 35,000 distinct CDR3 sequences, about 16% of them singletons. The sequencing input was PBMCs or a T cell subset sorted from them (not recorded which). These receptors originate from an adult who had mild COVID-19 (a few samples of this study predate the infection). Cell type and time point are not known.

This clonotype was recorded many times. The chain joins TRBV27 to TRBJ2-1, with D unclear. This CDR3 is 14 amino acids long. Germline values: CDR1 MNHEY, CDR2 SMNVEV (reference sequence). V was clipped by 6 bases and J by 6 bases, with 15 bases between them. CDR3 bases: TGTGCCAGCAGCTACGCGTATGGCGGCAATGAGCAGTTCTTC. As protein: CASSYAYGGNEQFF.

This clonotype was observed at least ten times. This chain uses TRBV7-3 with TRBJ2-1; 10 bases line up with TRBD2. V was pared by 0 bases and J by 7 bases, with 12 bases of the junction left unmatched. From germline, CDR1 is SGHTA and CDR2 FQGTGA. The CDR3 covers 18 residues. The CDR3: CASSLTLEEAGGRNEQFF. CDR3 nucleotides: TGTGCCAGCAGCTTAACGTTGGAGGAAGCGGGAGGGCGGAATGAGCAGTTCTTC.

This chain uses TRBV11-2 with TRBJ1-4; D is unresolved. The V end lost 2 bases, the J end lost 7 bases, and 11 bases lay between the germline ends. The CDR3 length is 14 residues. The germline V gene encodes CDR1 SGHAT and CDR2 FQNNGV. The CDR3 DNA reads TGTGCCAGCAGCTTACCGGGGATGGGTGAAAAACTGTTTTTT. Encoded protein: CASSLPGMGEKLFF.

The table lists this clonotype with a few counts. The V gene is TRBV24-1, the J gene TRBJ1-1; 7 bases line up with TRBD1. J was trimmed by 6 bases and V by 7 bases; bases with no gene match: 7. The germline gives CDR1 KGHDR, CDR2 SFDVKD. CDR3 length: 13 amino acids. The CDR3 DNA sequence: TGTGCCACCAGGGGGACAGCAGCCTCTGAAGCTTTCTTT. Translating gives CATRGTAASEAFF.

The rearrangement links TRBV10-3 to TRBJ1-1; D call uncertain. The CDR3 sequence is 15 residues long. CDR1 and CDR2 (germline): ENHRY, SYGVKD. The V gene lost 2 bases and the J gene lost 2 bases, with 12 bases spanning the gap. Here the CDR3 DNA reads TGTGCCATCAGTGAGAAGGGCGGAGATAACACTGAAGCTTTCTTT. Protein product: CAISEKGGDNTEAFF.

This clonotype was seen only a few times. The chain combines TRBV2 with TRBJ1-1; 7 nucleotides line up with TRBD1. CDR1 is SNHLY and CDR2 is FYNNEI in the germline V gene. The CDR3 runs 14 residues. The J segment lost 1 base and the V segment lost 3 bases, leaving 2 bases of the junction unmatched. The CDR3 DNA follows: TGTGCCAGCAGTGATGGACAGGCGAACACTGAAGCTTTCTTT. Residues: CASSDGQANTEAFF.

The sample holds many counts of this clonotype. V usage is TRBV6-2 or TRBV6-3 and J usage is TRBJ2-4; D call uncertain. The V gene lost 5 bases and the J gene lost 0 bases, with 17 bases spanning the gap. CDR1 and CDR2 from the germline V gene are MNHEY and SVGEGT. CDR3 length equals 17 residues. DNA of the CDR3: TGTGCCAGCAGTCCCTCGCAGCATCAACTAGCCAAAAACATTCAGTACTTC. The encoded protein is CASSPSQHQLAKNIQYF.

In this sample, this clonotype turned up many times. V is TRBV12-3 or TRBV12-4 and J is TRBJ1-5, with 8 bases lining up with TRBD1. The CDR3 contains 14 residues. J lost 6 bases, V lost 3 bases, and 4 bases had no gene match. CDR3 residues: CASSFRQGSQPQHF. Here the CDR3 DNA reads TGTGCCAGCAGTTTCCGACAGGGGAGTCAGCCCCAGCATTTT.

The chain combines TRBV2 with TRBJ2-7, with TRBD2 identical over 12 bases. From germline, CDR1 is SNHLY and CDR2 FYNNEI. J gave up 4 bases and V 6 bases, and 4 bases lay outside the gene matches. This CDR3 is built from 14 residues. Here the CDR3 reads CASRGLAGQYEQYF. CDR3 nucleotide sequence: TGTGCCAGCAGGGGACTAGCGGGCCAGTACGAGCAGTACTTC.

There are many counts of this clonotype. The rearrangement uses TRBV7-9 and TRBJ2-1; 10 bases are shared with TRBD2. Germline V gene sequence: CDR1 SEHNR, CDR2 FQNEAQ (reference sequence). This CDR3 is built from 14 residues. The junction had 2 bases not matched to a gene; V was cut back by 5 bases and J by 4 bases. The CDR3 DNA reads TGTGCCAGCAGCCAGACTAGCGGGTACAATGAGCAGTTCTTC. Translated, it gives CASSQTSGYNEQFF.

The rearrangement uses TRBV7-3 and TRBJ1-2; 10 positions agree with TRBD1. The V and J ends lost 4 bases and 4 bases, in that order; junction bases with no gene match: 3. The CDR3 has 14 residues. Per the germline V gene, CDR1 is SGHTA and CDR2 is FQGTGA. CDR3 sequence: CASSSTGGGYGYTF. The DNA for the CDR3 is TGTGCCAGCAGCTCGACAGGGGGCGGCTATGGCTACACCTTC.

The CDR3 reads CASSLEESYEQYF. Written as DNA, the CDR3 is TGTGCCAGCAGCTTAGAAGAGTCCTACGAGCAGTACTTC. This chain links TRBV7-6 with TRBJ2-7, with no clear D. The CDR3 sequence is 13 residues long. The germline V and J ends were trimmed by 1 base and 1 base, with 5 bases remaining between them. CDR1 and CDR2 (germline): SGHVS, FNYEAQ. Full variable domain (missing parts from reference TRBV7-6 and TRBJ2-7): GAGVSQSPRYKVTKRGQDVALRCDPISGHVSLYWYRQALGQGPEFLTYFNYEAQQDKSGLPNDRFSAERPEGSISTLTIQRTEQRDSAMYRCASSLEESYEQYFGPGTRLTVT.

This clonotype was seen ten or more times. The rearrangement joins TRBV7-2 to TRBJ2-3; no clear D gene. V was cut by 0 bases and J by 2 bases, with 9 bases left in between. This CDR3 has 15 residues. CDR1 is SGHTA and CDR2 is FQGNSA in the germline V gene. CDR3 residues: CASSLASIVTDTQYF. The CDR3 DNA reads as TGTGCCAGCAGCTTAGCTTCGATCGTCACAGATACGCAGTATTTT.

This clonotype has at least ten counts. The chain combines TRBV20-1 with TRBJ2-1; D is perhaps TRBD2 (6 bases). Germline CDR1 DFQATT, CDR2 SNEGSKA (reference sequence). The CDR3 covers 16 residues. V lost 0 bases to trimming and J lost 0 bases, with 12 bases between them. CDR3 amino acids: CSARDSGSPSYNEQFF. CDR3 in DNA: TGCAGTGCTAGAGATTCCGGGAGTCCCTCCTACAATGAGCAGTTCTTC.